The T cell receptor (beta chain) under discussion was sequenced for a study of CD8 T cells in ankylosing spondylitis. TCRdb re-called the 5' RACE reads with MiXCR, one entry per CDR3 protein. The sample has under 150,000 distinct CDR3 sequences; about a tenth are singletons. Ten or more counts support this clonotype. Its antigen is as yet unknown. Whole-study findings and limits: Seemingly characteristic of ankylosing spondylitis blood was a TCR beta motif consisting of about 8 highly homologous variants.

V was pared by 8 bases and J by 4 bases, with 12 bases between. CDR3 length: 13 amino acids. The sample was blood, either unsorted or a sorted T cell fraction (not recorded which). J is TRBJ1-5 and V is TRBV12-3 or TRBV12-4, with TRBD1 as a possible D gene (6 bases). This clonotype was sampled from a male donor with ankylosing spondylitis or in good health (not recorded which). In DNA, the CDR3 is TGTGCCAGCGCTACAGGGTCTAATCAGCCCCAGCATTTT. Protein: CASATGSNQPQHF.